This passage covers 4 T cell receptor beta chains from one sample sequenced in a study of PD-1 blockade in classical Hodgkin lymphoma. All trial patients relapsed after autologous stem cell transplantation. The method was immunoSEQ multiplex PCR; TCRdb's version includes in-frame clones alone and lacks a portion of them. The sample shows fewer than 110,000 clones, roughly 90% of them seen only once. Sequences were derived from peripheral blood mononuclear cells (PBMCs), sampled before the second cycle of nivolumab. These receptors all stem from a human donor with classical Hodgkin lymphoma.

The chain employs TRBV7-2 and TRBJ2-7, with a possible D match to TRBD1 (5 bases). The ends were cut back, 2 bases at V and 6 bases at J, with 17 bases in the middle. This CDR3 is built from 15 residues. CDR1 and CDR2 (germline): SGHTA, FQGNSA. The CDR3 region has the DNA TGTGCCAGCAGCTTAAATTCCCCAGGGAACGGCGAGCAGTACTTC. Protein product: CASSLNSPGNGEQYF.

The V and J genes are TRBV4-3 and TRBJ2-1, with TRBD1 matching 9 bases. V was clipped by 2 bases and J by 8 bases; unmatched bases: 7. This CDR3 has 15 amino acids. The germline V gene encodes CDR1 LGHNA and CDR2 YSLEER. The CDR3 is CASSQRTGQGDEQFF. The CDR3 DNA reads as TGCGCCAGCAGCCAACGCACGGGACAGGGCGATGAGCAGTTCTTC.

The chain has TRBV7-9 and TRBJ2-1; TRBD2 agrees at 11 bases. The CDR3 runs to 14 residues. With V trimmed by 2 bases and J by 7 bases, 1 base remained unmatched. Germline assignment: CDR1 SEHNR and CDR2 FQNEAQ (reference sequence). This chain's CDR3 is CASSLLAGGNEQFF. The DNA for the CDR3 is TGTGCCAGCAGCTTATTAGCGGGGGGGAATGAGCAGTTCTTC.

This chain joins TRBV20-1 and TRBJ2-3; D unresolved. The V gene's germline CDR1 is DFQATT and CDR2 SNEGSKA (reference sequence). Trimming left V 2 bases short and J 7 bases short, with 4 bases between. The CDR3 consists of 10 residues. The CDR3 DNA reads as TGCAGTGCTAGAAGGAATACGCAGTATTTT. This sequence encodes CSARRNTQYF.